This entry features one TCR beta chain sequence. Sequencing was performed with immunoSEQ multiplex PCR; in TCRdb, only in-frame clones are kept and a portion is missing. The sample has tens of thousands of clones; roughly nine tenths are singletons. CDR3 length equals 12 residues. Germline V gives CDR1 SGHRS, CDR2 YFSETQ. The ends were cut back, 3 bases at V and 0 bases at J, with 4 bases in the middle. These data belong to a study of T cell changes during pregnancy in multiple sclerosis. The sequence was collected from a female donor with multiple sclerosis, enrolled in a pregnancy study. The chain links TRBV5-1 to TRBJ2-7, with D unresolved. The sample here was peripheral blood, taken in the third trimester of pregnancy. This CDR3 reads CASSYSSYEQYF. CDR3 nucleotide sequence: TGCGCCAGCAGCTACAGCTCCTACGAGCAGTACTTC.